This T cell receptor beta chain was recorded in a study of blood T cell repertoires in COVID-19. Study details: There were acute and convalescent COVID-19 samples, and they came from the United States, Italy and Spain.

In the original workflow: By means of reference gene primer amplification, nucleated cell counts were estimated. Data came from immunoSEQ multiplex PCR; TCRdb stores just in-frame clones and leaves some out. V and J calls and clone size come straight from that table; D and trimming were deduced from the DNA. The sample shows 270,000 or so clones, 85% to 90% of them seen only once. The CDR3 sequence is 12 residues long. With 2 bases removed from V and 4 bases from J, the gap between germline ends came to 6 bases. From germline, CDR1 is SGHRS and CDR2 YFSETQ. This chain uses TRBV5-1 with TRBJ1-2; the D is unclear. This clonotype was sampled from a human donor in a cohort sampled during active COVID-19. The sequencing sample was made of peripheral blood. The CDR3 sequence: CASSLVGYGYTF. The CDR3, as DNA: TGCGCCAGCAGCTTAGTCGGCTATGGCTACACCTTC.